This T cell receptor beta chain came from a study of identical twins. General observations from the study: Part of the zero-insertion signal could reflect confounding by invariant MAIT and iNKT cells.

Trimming cost V 4 bases and J 0 bases; bases outside gene matches: 8. The CDR3 is 18 residues long. Germline CDR1 and CDR2: SGDLS and YYNGEE. This clonotype was detected only a few times. Its matching antigen is unknown. TCRdb independently ran MiXCR on the 5' RACE reads; one entry per CDR3 protein. Here the sample spans about 530,000 distinct CDR3 sequences, under 25% being singletons. The data were also submitted as part of a second study, on yellow fever vaccine responses in identical twins.

The sequence was collected from a woman in her late teens or twenties in good health. The specimen was CD4+ T cells sorted from blood. The chain uses TRBV9 and TRBJ2-5; the match to TRBD2 covers 14 bases. The CDR3 protein is CASSSAGTSGRYQETQYF. CDR3 in DNA: TGTGCCAGCAGCTCAGCTGGGACTAGCGGGAGATACCAAGAGACCCAGTACTTC.